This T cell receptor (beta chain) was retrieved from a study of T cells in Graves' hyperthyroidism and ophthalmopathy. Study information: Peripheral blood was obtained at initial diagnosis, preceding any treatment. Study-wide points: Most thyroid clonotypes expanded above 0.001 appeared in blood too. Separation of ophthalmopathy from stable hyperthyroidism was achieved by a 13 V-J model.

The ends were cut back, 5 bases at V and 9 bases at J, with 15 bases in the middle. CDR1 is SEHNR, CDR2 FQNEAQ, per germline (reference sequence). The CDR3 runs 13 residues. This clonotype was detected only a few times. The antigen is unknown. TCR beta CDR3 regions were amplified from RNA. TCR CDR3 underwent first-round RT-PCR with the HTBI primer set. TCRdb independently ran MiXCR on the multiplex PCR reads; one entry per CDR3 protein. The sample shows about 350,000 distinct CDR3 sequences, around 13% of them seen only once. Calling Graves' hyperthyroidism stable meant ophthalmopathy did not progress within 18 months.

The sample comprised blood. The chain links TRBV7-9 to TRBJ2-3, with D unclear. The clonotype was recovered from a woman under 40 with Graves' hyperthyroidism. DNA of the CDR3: TGTGCCAGCAGCCCCGCTGATGTGCTAACGCAGTATTTT. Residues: CASSPADVLTQYF.